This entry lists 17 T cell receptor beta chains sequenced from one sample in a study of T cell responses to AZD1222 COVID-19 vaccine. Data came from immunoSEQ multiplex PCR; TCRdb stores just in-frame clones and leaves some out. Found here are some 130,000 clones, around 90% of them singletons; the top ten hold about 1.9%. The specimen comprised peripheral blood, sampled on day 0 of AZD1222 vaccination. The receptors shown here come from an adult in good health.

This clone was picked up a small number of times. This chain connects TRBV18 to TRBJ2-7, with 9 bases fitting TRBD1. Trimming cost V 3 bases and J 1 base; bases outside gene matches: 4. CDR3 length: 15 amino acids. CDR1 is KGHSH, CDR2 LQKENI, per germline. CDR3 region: CASSPFGQGSYEQYF. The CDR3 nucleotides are TGTGCCAGCTCACCTTTTGGACAGGGGTCCTACGAGCAGTACTTC.

This CDR3 reads CASSIDRRGGYTF. CDR3 nucleotide sequence: TGTGCCAGTAGTATCGACAGGCGTGGGGGCTACACCTTC. The chain links TRBV19 to TRBJ1-2; D might be TRBD1 (6 bases). The CDR3 length is 13 residues. V lost 3 bases and J 8 bases, leaving 13 bases between the germline ends. Germline CDR1 is LNHDA and CDR2 is SQIVND (reference sequence). Full variable domain (rest looked up from reference TRBV19 and TRBJ1-2): DGGITQSPKYLFRKEGQNVTLSCEQNLNHDAMYWYRQDPGQGLRLIYYSQIVNDFQKGDIAEGYSVSREKKESFPLTVTSAQKNPTAFYLCASSIDRRGGYTFGSGTRLTVV.

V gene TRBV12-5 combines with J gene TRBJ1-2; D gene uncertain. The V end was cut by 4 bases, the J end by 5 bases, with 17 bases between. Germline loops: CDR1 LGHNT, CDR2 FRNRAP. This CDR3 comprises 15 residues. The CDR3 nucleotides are TGTGCTAGTGGTTCAAGCCTCGGAGGGCGATATGGCTACACCTTC. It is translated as CASGSSLGGRYGYTF.

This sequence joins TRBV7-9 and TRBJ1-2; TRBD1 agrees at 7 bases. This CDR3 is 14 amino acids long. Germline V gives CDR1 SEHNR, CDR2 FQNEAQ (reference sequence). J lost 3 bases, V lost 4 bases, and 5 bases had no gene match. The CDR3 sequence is CASSSLRGDYGYTF. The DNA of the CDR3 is TGTGCCAGCAGCTCACTCAGGGGGGACTATGGCTACACCTTC.

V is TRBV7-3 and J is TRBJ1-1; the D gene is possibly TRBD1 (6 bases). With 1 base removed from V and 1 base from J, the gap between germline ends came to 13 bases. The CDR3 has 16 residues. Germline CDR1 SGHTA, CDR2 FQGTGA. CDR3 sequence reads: CASSLMGGQQNTEAFF. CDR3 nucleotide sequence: TGTGCCAGCAGCTTAATGGGGGGCCAGCAGAACACTGAAGCTTTCTTT.

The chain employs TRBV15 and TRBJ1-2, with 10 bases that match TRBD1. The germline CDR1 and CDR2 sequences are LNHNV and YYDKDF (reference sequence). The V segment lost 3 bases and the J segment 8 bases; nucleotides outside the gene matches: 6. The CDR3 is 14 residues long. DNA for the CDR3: TGTGCCACCAGCAGGGGGGGGGACAGGGGAGGCTACACCTTC. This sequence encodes CATSRGGDRGGYTF.

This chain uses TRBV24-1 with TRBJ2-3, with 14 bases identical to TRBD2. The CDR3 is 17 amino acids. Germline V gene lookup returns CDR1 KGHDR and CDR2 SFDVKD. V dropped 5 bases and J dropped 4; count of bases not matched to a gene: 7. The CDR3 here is CATSAAGLAGVADTQYF. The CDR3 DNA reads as TGTGCCACCAGTGCCGCGGGACTAGCGGGGGTCGCAGATACGCAGTATTTT.

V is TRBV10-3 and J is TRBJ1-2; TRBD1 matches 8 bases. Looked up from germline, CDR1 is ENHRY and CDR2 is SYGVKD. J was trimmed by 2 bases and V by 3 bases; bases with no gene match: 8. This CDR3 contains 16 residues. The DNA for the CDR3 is TGTGCCATCAGTGACATCGGACAGGGCCTAAACTATGGCTACACCTTC. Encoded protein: CAISDIGQGLNYGYTF.

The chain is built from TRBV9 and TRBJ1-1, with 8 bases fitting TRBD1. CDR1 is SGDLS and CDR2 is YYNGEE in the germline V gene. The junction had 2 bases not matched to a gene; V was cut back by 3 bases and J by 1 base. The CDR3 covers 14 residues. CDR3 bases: TGTGCCAGCAGCGGGACAGGGTGGAACACTGAAGCTTTCTTT. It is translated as CASSGTGWNTEAFF.

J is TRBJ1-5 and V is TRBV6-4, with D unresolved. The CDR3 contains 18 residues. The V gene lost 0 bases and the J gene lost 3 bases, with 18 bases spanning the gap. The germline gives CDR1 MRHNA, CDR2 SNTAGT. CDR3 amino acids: CASSDSKGFTSLNQPQHF. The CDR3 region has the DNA TGTGCCAGCAGTGACTCGAAAGGGTTTACTAGCCTCAATCAGCCCCAGCATTTT.

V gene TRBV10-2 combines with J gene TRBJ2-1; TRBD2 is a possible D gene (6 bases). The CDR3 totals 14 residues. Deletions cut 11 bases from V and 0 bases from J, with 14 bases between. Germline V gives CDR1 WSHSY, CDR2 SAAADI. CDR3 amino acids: CASREGGSYNEQFF. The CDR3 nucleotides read TGCGCCTCCAGAGAGGGAGGCTCCTACAATGAGCAGTTCTTC.

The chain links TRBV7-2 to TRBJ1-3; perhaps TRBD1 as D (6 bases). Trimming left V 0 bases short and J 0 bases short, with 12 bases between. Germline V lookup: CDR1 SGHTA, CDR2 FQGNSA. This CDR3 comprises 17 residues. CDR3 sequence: CASSLARGGGSGNTIYF. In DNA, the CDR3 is TGTGCCAGCAGCTTAGCCAGGGGTGGGGGCTCTGGAAACACCATATATTTT.

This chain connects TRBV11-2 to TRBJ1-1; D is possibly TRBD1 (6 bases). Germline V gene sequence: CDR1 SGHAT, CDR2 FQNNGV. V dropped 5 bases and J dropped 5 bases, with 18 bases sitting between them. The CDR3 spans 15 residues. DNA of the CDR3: TGTGCCAGCAGCCCCTCCGGGGGGGGCCGAACTGAAGCTTTCTTT. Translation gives CASSPSGGGRTEAFF. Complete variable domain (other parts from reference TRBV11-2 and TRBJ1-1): EAGVAQSPRYKIIEKRQSVAFWCNPISGHATLYWYQQILGQGPKLLIQFQNNGVVDDSQLPKDRFSAERLKGVDSTLKIQPAKLEDSAVYLCASSPSGGGRTEAFFGQGTRLTVV.

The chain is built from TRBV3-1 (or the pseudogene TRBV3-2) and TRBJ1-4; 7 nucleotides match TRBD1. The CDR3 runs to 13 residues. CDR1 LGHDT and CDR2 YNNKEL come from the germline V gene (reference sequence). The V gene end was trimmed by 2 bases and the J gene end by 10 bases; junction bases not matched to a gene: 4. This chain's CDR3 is CASSQNQGGKLFF. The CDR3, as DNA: TGTGCCAGCAGCCAAAATCAGGGGGGAAAACTGTTTTTT.

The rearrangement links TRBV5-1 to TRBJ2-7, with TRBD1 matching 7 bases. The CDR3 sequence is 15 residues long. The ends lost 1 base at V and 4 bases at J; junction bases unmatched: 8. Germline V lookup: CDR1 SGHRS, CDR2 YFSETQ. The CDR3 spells CASSLLGTASYEQYF. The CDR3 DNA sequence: TGCGCCAGCAGCTTGTTGGGGACAGCTTCTTACGAGCAGTACTTC.

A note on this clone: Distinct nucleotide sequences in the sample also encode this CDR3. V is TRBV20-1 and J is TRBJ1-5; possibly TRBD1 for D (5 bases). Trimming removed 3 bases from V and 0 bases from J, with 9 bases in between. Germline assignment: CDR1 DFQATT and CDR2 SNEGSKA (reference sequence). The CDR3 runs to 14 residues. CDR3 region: CSASNQGSNQPQHF. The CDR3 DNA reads TGCAGTGCTAGTAATCAGGGTAGCAATCAGCCCCAGCATTTT.

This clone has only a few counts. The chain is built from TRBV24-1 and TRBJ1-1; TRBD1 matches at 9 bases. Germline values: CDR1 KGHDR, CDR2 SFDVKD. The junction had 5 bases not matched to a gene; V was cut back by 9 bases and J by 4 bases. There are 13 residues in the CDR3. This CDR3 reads CATSQGAGTEAFF. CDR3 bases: TGTGCCACCTCACAGGGGGCGGGCACTGAAGCTTTCTTT.